This T cell receptor (beta chain) was observed in a study of blood T cell repertoires in COVID-19. V dropped 2 bases and J dropped 1 base, with 11 bases sitting between them. CDR1 MNHEY and CDR2 SMNVEV come from the germline V gene (reference sequence). The CDR3 is 15 residues long. Under the authors' procedure: Counts of nucleated cells, estimated from reference gene primer amplification, were obtained. This table comes from immunoSEQ multiplex PCR, and its TCRdb copy is limited to in-frame clones, with some not included. That table is the source of V, J and clone size, and D and trimming were worked out from the DNA. In the table there are just over 300,000 clones, around 91% of which are singletons. Individuals aged roughly 18 to 95 years were recruited from about two dozen US areas. Clinical histories supplied by participants themselves formed the basis of cohort assignment.

The rearrangement uses TRBV27 and TRBJ1-1, with D possibly TRBD1 on 5 matching bases. The TCR comes from a woman aged 40 to 55 who had recovered from COVID-19. The sample consisted of PBMCs or T cells enriched from blood (not recorded which). The CDR3 loop is CASSLRATENTEAFF. CDR3 sequence (DNA): TGTGCCAGCAGTTTAAGGGCGACAGAGAACACTGAAGCTTTCTTT.